This TCR beta chain came from a study of T-cell reconstitution after alpha-beta-depleted transplantation in children. Study-level findings and limits: After one year, T-cell counts and TCRbeta diversity mostly came from new T cells. Certain patients had high TCRbeta diversity at day 60, and it came from recipient T cells and thymic progenitors that survived. By about two months after transplant, alpha-beta T cells reportedly arose from several hundred graft clones that had expanded.

In the case of this clonotype: Its antigen is undetermined.

The CDR3 loop spans 14 amino acids. Losses at the gene ends were 6 bases for V and 7 bases for J; bases not matched to a gene: 6. The TCRbeta library incorporated unique molecular identifiers. One entry per CDR3 protein results from TCRdb running MiXCR on the PCR reads. The data contain under 250,000 distinct CDR3 sequences, approximately 24% of them singletons. The sample here was PBMCs, mostly from graft donor cells, taken 360 days after TCRalphabeta/CD19-depleted stem cell transplant. The clonotype originates from a female patient aged 2-15 years who had a stem cell transplant for congenital amegakaryocytic thrombocytopenia, so the T cells may come from the graft donor. The chain joins TRBV12-3 or TRBV12-4 to TRBJ1-4, with TRBD1 identical over 9 bases. The CDR3 sequence: CASRTDRGGEKLFF. CDR3 nucleotides: TGTGCCAGCAGAACGGACAGGGGCGGTGAAAAACTGTTTTTT.